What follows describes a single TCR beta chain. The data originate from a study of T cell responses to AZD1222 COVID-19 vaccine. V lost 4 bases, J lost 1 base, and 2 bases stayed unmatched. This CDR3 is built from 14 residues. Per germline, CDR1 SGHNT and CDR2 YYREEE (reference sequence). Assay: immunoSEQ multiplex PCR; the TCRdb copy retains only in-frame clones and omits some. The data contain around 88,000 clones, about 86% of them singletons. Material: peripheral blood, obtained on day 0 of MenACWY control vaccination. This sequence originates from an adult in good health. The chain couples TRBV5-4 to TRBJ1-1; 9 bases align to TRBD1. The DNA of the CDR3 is TGTGCCAGCAGCCCGGGACAGGGGAACACTGAAGCTTTCTTT. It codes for CASSPGQGNTEAFF.